These 18 T cell receptor beta chains were all obtained from the same sample, sequenced in a study of blood T cells in healthy people across ages. Sample-barcoded 5' priming and a J-beta primer mix drove a second PCR of 7 to 11 cycles. From the 5' RACE reads, TCRdb called clonotypes with MiXCR, one entry per CDR3 protein. The table records around 1.1 million distinct CDR3 sequences, 35% to 45% of them present only once. Sequenced input: blood. All receptors derive from a man between 18 and 29 years old in good health.

This clonotype was counted between two and nine times. V and J are TRBV6-5 and TRBJ2-1; 12 bases are a match to TRBD2. CDR1 is MNHEY, CDR2 SVGAGI, per germline. Trimming at V came to 4 bases and at J to 9 bases, leaving 4 bases not matched to a gene. This CDR3 contains 14 residues. The CDR3 loop is CASSSSGGASEQFF. CDR3 sequence (DNA): TGTGCCAGCAGTTCTAGCGGGGGGGCCAGTGAGCAGTTCTTC.

CDR3 sequence: CASSPHGGLWNTEAFF. In DNA form, the CDR3 reads TGTGCCAGCAGCCCCCATGGAGGGCTGTGGAACACTGAAGCTTTCTTT. This chain uses TRBV9 with TRBJ1-1; unclear D gene. The CDR3 extends over 16 amino acids. Germline values: CDR1 SGDLS, CDR2 YYNGEE. V was trimmed by 4 bases and J by 1 base, leaving 17 bases between them. Combining the CDR3 with reference TRBV9 and TRBJ1-1 gives the whole variable domain DSGVTQTPKHLITATGQRVTLRCSPRSGDLSVYWYQQSLDQGLQFLIQYYNGEERAKGNILERFSAQQFPDLHSELNLSSLELGDSALYFCASSPHGGLWNTEAFFGQGTRLTVV.

At least ten counts were recorded for this clonotype. This sequence joins TRBV5-4 and TRBJ1-2; D might be TRBD1 (5 bases). Germline assignment: CDR1 SGHNT and CDR2 YYREEE (reference sequence). Trimming shortened V by 7 bases and J by 0 bases, and 16 bases separated the two germline ends. There are 15 residues in the CDR3. CDR3 amino acids: CASSPEAGANYGYTF. CDR3 coding DNA: TGTGCCAGCTCACCAGAAGCGGGGGCTAACTATGGCTACACCTTC.

The chain combines TRBV29-1 with TRBJ1-2, with a weak D call TRBD1 (5 bases). The V end lost 4 bases, the J end lost 8 bases, and 23 bases lay between the germline ends. The CDR3 has 15 residues. Germline V lookup: CDR1 SQVTM, CDR2 ANQGSEA. The CDR3 spells CSVAKKLSRVGGYTF. The CDR3 DNA reads as TGCAGCGTTGCTAAGAAACTCAGCAGGGTTGGCGGCTACACCTTC.

As for this clonotype: A much larger clone lies one base from this, so it may be a read error. The rearrangement joins TRBV5-1 to TRBJ1-1; TRBD1 is a possible D gene (5 bases). CDR1 is SGHRS and CDR2 is YFSETQ in the germline V gene. The CDR3 length is 13 residues. V lost 6 bases and J 0 bases, leaving 9 bases between the germline ends. CDR3 nucleotide sequence: TGCGCCAGCATCTGGGACTTGAACACTGAAGCTTTCTTT. Amino acids: CASIWDLNTEAFF.

This chain uses TRBV18 with TRBJ1-6; D gene unclear. V was trimmed by 2 bases and J by 3 bases, leaving 2 bases between them. The germline CDR1 and CDR2 sequences are KGHSH and LQKENI. This CDR3 comprises 13 residues. The CDR3 DNA reads TGTGCCAGCTCACCAGACTATAATTCACCCCTCCACTTT. It encodes CASSPDYNSPLHF.

The rearrangement uses TRBV7-3 and TRBJ1-5; D unresolved. The germline V and J ends were trimmed by 1 base and 7 bases, with 8 bases remaining between them. CDR1 and CDR2 (germline): SGHTA, FQGTGA. This CDR3 has 13 residues. CDR3: CASSLMQFQPQHF. CDR3 nucleotides: TGTGCCAGCAGCTTAATGCAGTTCCAGCCCCAGCATTTT.

This chain uses TRBV5-1 with TRBJ1-4; no firm D call. Trimming stripped 6 bases from V and 11 bases from J, with 14 bases between. Germline V gene lookup returns CDR1 SGHRS and CDR2 YFSETQ. The CDR3 runs 12 residues. This CDR3 reads CASTRNGRKLFF. CDR3 coding DNA: TGCGCCAGCACCCGGAATGGAAGGAAACTGTTTTTT.

This clonotype was observed a handful of times. The CDR3 nucleotides are TGCAGTGCCCTAGCGGGGGGGCCTCTCAATGAGCAGTTCTTC. Translation: CSALAGGPLNEQFF. This sequence joins TRBV20-1 and TRBJ2-1, with 12 bases identical to TRBD2. This CDR3 has 14 residues. V trimming: 6 bases; J trimming: 6 bases; junction bases outside the gene matches: 6. Germline V lookup: CDR1 DFQATT, CDR2 SNEGSKA (reference sequence).

A word on this clonotype: The junction departs from the called germline gene at one end, perhaps through a read error. The chain has TRBV20-1 and TRBJ1-2, with D maybe TRBD1 (6 bases). The V gene's germline CDR1 is DFQATT and CDR2 SNEGSKA (reference sequence). This CDR3 is built from 15 residues. CDR3 DNA sequence: TGCAGTGCTCGACCAGGACAGAAATCTTCAAATGGCCACACCTTC. This translates into CSARPGQKSSNGHTF.

The chain has TRBV7-2 and TRBJ1-2; TRBD1 might be the D (5 bases). The CDR3 covers 16 residues. The ends were cut back, 1 base at V and 1 base at J, with 13 bases in the middle. Germline V gene data show CDR1 as SGHTA and CDR2 as FQGNSA. CDR3 DNA: TGTGCCAGCAGCTTAGGGGGGTCGGGATATAACTATGGCTACACCTTC. It codes for CASSLGGSGYNYGYTF.

V is TRBV7-2 and J is TRBJ1-1, with TRBD1 matching 9 bases. Germline CDR1 reads SGHTA; CDR2 reads FQGNSA. This CDR3 region has 12 residues. V shed 4 bases, J shed 10 bases, and the junction held 4 bases outside the gene matches. The CDR3, as DNA: TGTGCCAGCAGCTCTCGGACAGGGGCAGCTTTCTTT. Translating gives CASSSRTGAAFF.

This clonotype was found a few times. The chain combines TRBV9 with TRBJ1-1; D unresolved. The CDR3 is 14 residues long. V shed 0 bases and J shed 3 bases, with 9 bases lying between them. CDR1 SGDLS and CDR2 YYNGEE come from the germline V gene. In nucleotides, the CDR3 is TGTGCCAGCAGCGTAGTCGGGGAGTACACTGAAGCTTTCTTT. As protein: CASSVVGEYTEAFF. Full variable domain (rest looked up from reference TRBV9 and TRBJ1-1): DSGVTQTPKHLITATGQRVTLRCSPRSGDLSVYWYQQSLDQGLQFLIQYYNGEERAKGNILERFSAQQFPDLHSELNLSSLELGDSALYFCASSVVGEYTEAFFGQGTRLTVV.

Here the CDR3 DNA reads TGTGCCAGCACCCTGACCGGGCAAGATACGCAGTATTTT. Translated: CASTLTGQDTQYF. The rearrangement links TRBV2 to TRBJ2-3, with D hard to call. This CDR3 region has 13 residues. The germline gives CDR1 SNHLY, CDR2 FYNNEI. Trimming left V 7 bases short and J 5 bases short, with 13 bases between.

The chain employs TRBV6-5 and TRBJ2-1; TRBD1 is a possible D gene (6 bases). V lost 2 bases, J lost 4 bases, and 12 bases lay in between. In germline, CDR1 is MNHEY, CDR2 SVGAGI. CDR3 length: 15 amino acids. CDR3 DNA sequence: TGTGCCAGCAGTTACCCAGGGGTTTCTTACAATGAGCAGTTCTTC. Translation gives CASSYPGVSYNEQFF.

V and J are TRBV20-1 and TRBJ1-3, with TRBD1 matching over 7 bases. Germline CDR1 DFQATT, CDR2 SNEGSKA (reference sequence). CDR3 length equals 14 residues. The junction had 2 bases not matched to a gene; V was cut back by 3 bases and J by 0 bases. The CDR3 loop reads CSARTGNSGNTIYF. The CDR3 DNA reads as TGCAGTGCTAGGACAGGGAACTCTGGAAACACCATATATTTT.

The V gene is TRBV29-1, the J gene TRBJ1-2; D call uncertain. V was trimmed by 6 bases and J by 4 bases, leaving 15 bases between them. In germline, CDR1 is SQVTM, CDR2 ANQGSEA. The length of the CDR3 is 13 residues. The CDR3 is CSVLPLGSYGYTF. In DNA, the CDR3 is TGCAGCGTGCTGCCCTTGGGGAGCTATGGCTACACCTTC.

With respect to this clonotype: One junction end disagrees with the germline gene, perhaps due to a read error. The chain has TRBV14 and TRBJ2-3, with TRBD1 as a possible D gene (5 bases). CDR1 SGHDN and CDR2 FVKESK come from the germline V gene. CDR3 length: 17 residues. DNA for the CDR3: TGTGCCAGCAACCAAGATACAGGAACCATTAGCACAGATACGCAGTATTTT. Protein: CASNQDTGTISTDTQYF.